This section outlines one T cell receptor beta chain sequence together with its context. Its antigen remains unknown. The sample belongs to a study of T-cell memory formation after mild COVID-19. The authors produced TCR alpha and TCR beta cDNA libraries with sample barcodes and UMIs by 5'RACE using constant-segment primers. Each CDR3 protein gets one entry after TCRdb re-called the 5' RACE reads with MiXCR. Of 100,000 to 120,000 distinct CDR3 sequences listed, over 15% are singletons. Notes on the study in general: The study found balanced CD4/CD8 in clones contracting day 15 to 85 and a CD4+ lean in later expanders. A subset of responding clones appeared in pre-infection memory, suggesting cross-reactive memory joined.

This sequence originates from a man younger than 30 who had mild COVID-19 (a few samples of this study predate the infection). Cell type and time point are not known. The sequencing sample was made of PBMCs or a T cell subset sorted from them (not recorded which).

In nucleotides, the CDR3 is TGTGCCAGCAGTGCCCAGGGGACTGAAGCTTTCTTT. It translates to CASSAQGTEAFF. The genes are TRBV12-3 or TRBV12-4 and TRBJ1-1; a possible D gene is TRBD1 (6 bases). The CDR3 totals 12 residues. V was cut by 5 bases and J by 5 bases, with 9 bases left in between.